The rows below give T cell receptor beta chains drawn from one sample of a study of blood T cell repertoires in COVID-19. Some clones are missing from TCRdb's copy, which holds only in-frame ones; the method was immunoSEQ multiplex PCR. The repertoire includes around 97,000 clones, approximately 89% of them detected once, and more than 15% sits in the top ten. Specimen: peripheral blood. The receptors were sampled from a woman aged 80 or older in a cohort sampled during active COVID-19. CDR3s include the opening cysteine and the closing phenylalanine or tryptophan. The D gene is left open where the match is weak. Some rows mark clone size as missing; the rest say once, few, many or name a class of expanded clone.

J,V,D,size,DNA,CDR3
TRBJ2-5,TRBV19,TRBD2,NA,TGTGCCAGTAGTTTCTCTAGCGGGTCTGGGGAGACCCAGTACTTC,CASSFSSGSGETQYF
TRBJ1-2,TRBV10-3,NA,NA,TGTGCCATCAGCGGTTCGGACAGTCACTATGGCTACACCTTC,CAISGSDSHYGYTF
TRBJ1-4,TRBV9,TRBD1,NA,TGTGCCAGCAGCGTAACAGGGGGGGCAACTAATGAAAAACTGTTTTTT,CASSVTGGATNEKLFF
TRBJ2-4,TRBV5-4,NA,NA,TGTGCCAGCAGCCCCTTAGAGATGGACATTCAGTACTTC,CASSPLEMDIQYF
TRBJ2-7,TRBV10-3,TRBD2,NA,TGTGCCATCAGTGCGACTAGCGGGAGGGATACCTACGAGCAGTACTTC,CAISATSGRDTYEQYF
TRBJ2-5,TRBV6-6,TRBD2,NA,TGTGCCAGCAGTTACTCGGAGACTAGCGGGACCCAGTACTTC,CASSYSETSGTQYF
TRBJ2-1,TRBV6-5,TRBD1,NA,TGTGCCAGCAGACGTCCGGGGACAGATAACAATGAGCAGTTCTTC,CASRRPGTDNNEQFF
TRBJ2-7,TRBV19,TRBD1,NA,TGTGCCAGTCGTCCTGGACAGGGGAGGAACGAGCAGTACTTC,CASRPGQGRNEQYF
TRBJ1-5,TRBV6-6,NA,once,TGTGCCAGCAGTTCCGGGGATCAGCCCCAGCATTTT,CASSSGDQPQHF
TRBJ2-6,TRBV2,TRBD1,NA,TGTGCCAGCAGGGCGACAGGGGGCTCAGGGGCCAACGTCCTGACTTTC,CASRATGGSGANVLTF
TRBJ2-1,TRBV29-1,NA,NA,TGCAGCGTTGGGGTCGGGGGTGAGCAGTTCTTC,CSVGVGGEQFF
TRBJ2-7,TRBV14,NA,NA,TGTGCCAGCAGCCGCCAGGGTGGGACCTACGAGCAGTACTTC,CASSRQGGTYEQYF
TRBJ2-7,TRBV2,TRBD1,NA,TGTGCCAGCAAAGACAGGGGCCCTTACTCGGAGCAGTACTTC,CASKDRGPYSEQYF
TRBJ2-6,TRBV24-1,TRBD1,NA,TGTGCCACCAGTGCCTCCGGGACAGGGCCCTCTGGGGCCAACGTCCTGACTTTC,CATSASGTGPSGANVLTF
TRBJ2-1,TRBV15,NA,NA,TGTGCCACCAGCAGAGCCGACAGCCTCAATGAGCAGTTCTTC,CATSRADSLNEQFF
TRBJ2-1,TRBV3-1/TRBV3-2,NA,NA,TGTGCCAGCAGCCAGGACAGTAGGAATGAGCAGTTCTTC,CASSQDSRNEQFF
TRBJ2-5,TRBV6-5,NA,NA,TGTGCCAGCAGACCCCAGCAGGCGTTGGAGACCCAGTACTTC,CASRPQQALETQYF
TRBJ2-1,TRBV5-1,NA,few,TGCGCCAGCAGCTTGGTCGCCGGGACAACCTACAATGAGCAGTTCTTC,CASSLVAGTTYNEQFF
TRBJ2-3,TRBV28,NA,NA,TGTGCCAGCAGTCCCGCGGGGGCGCGTAATACGCAGTATTTT,CASSPAGARNTQYF
TRBJ1-1,TRBV4-2,NA,NA,TGTGCCAGCAGCCAATTGTTGGGGGGCACTGAAGCTTTCTTT,CASSQLLGGTEAFF
TRBJ2-3,TRBV5-1,NA,once,TGCGCCAGCAGCCCCCAAGCGAGGGGGGGCGGATCAGATACGCAGTATTTT,CASSPQARGGGSDTQYF
TRBJ2-3,TRBV7-2,TRBD1,NA,TGTGCCAGCAGCTCGACAGGGGTAAAGACAGATACGCAGTATTTT,CASSSTGVKTDTQYF
TRBJ2-1,TRBV20-1,TRBD2,NA,TGCAGTGCTAGACTAGCGGTTGAGCAGTTCTTC,CSARLAVEQFF
TRBJ1-2,TRBV19,NA,NA,TGTGCCAGTAGTAATCAGGGGAACTATGGCTACACCTTC,CASSNQGNYGYTF